This TCR beta chain was observed in a study of blood T cell repertoires in COVID-19 (TCRdb year 2020). Notes on the research overall: The collaborator samples originated in the United States, Italy and Spain and spanned the acute and convalescent phases of COVID-19. Where available, HLA class I and class II types were taken from metadata supplied by the sample provider and were not determined by assay-based typing. The dataset comprised deeply sampled blood TCRbeta repertoires from subjects exposed to, actively infected with, or recovered from COVID-19. The repertoires were released in a freely available public database intended as a resource for research on the immune response to SARS-CoV-2. The material from the prospective study consisted of cDNA or gDNA derived from T cells, B-cell-depleted T cells, or PBMCs. Samples were obtained from the ongoing ImmuneRACE study (first 160 participants) and from some 1,300 subjects provided by 6 global collaborators. A de-identified subject ID, COVID-19 status, age in years and sex were almost always included in the sample metadata.

The immunoSEQ Assay, a bias-controlled multiplex PCR, was used to amplify TCRbeta CDR3 regions from genomic DNA. In the authors' own workflow: Nucleated cell counts per sample were estimated from amplification of reference gene primers within the assay. To quantify the absolute abundance of each unique TCRbeta CDR3 rearrangement, sequence reads were collapsed and filtered. For each sample, productive Simpson clonality was calculated as the square root of Simpson's diversity index across productive rearrangements. What TCRdb holds here is the immuneACCESS table cut down to in-frame rearrangements. Part of the clones is not present; checked against another copy, under half of the missing clones reflect an unresolved V gene, and the others are unexplained. That table gives V, J and clone size, and the DNA gave D and trimming. The table for this sample lists roughly 180,000 clones; approximately 80% of them were counted only once. Approximately 15% of the sample rests with the top ten.

Comments on this clone: Its antigen remains undetermined. The sample holds no much larger clone one base away, and base qualities are not on file.

Summary of the overall study and its limitations: The amount of clinical and demographic metadata varied by source and participant and was provided uncurated.

Enrolling through a virtual design, the prospective study's participants ranged in age from roughly 18 to 89 years and lived across 20 to 25 United States geographic areas. To assign participants to cohorts, the prospective study relied on clinical history that participants themselves reported in a screening survey and a study questionnaire. A participant counted as exposed if, within 2 weeks of entering the study, that participant had been in contact with someone who had a PCR-confirmed or clinician-diagnosed COVID-19 case. Each participant in the prospective study had whole blood, serum and a nasopharyngeal or oropharyngeal swab collected by mobile phlebotomists. Additional blood draws and questionnaires over an approximately two-month period could optionally be provided by prospective study participants. Before DNA extraction, blood samples from the prospective study were shipped at room temperature or frozen.

Trimming removed 3 bases from V and 4 bases from J, leaving 15 bases between the germline ends. From a lookup of the germline V gene, CDR1 and CDR2 are SQVTM and ANQGSEA. The CDR3 holds 14 amino acids from the cysteine to the phenylalanine. The read is trimmed to its CDR3 DNA, 42 bases read in frame from base 1. In this chain, TRBV29-1 is recombined with TRBJ1-1, with TRBD1 tentatively as D gene (5 bases match). The TCR originated in a man aged 60 to 69 who had been exposed to COVID-19. Sample: PBMCs or T cells enriched from blood (not recorded which). CDR3 loop: CSVEQGRLGTEAFF. The nucleotide sequence reads as follows: TGCAGCGTTGAGCAGGGTCGATTGGGCACTGAAGCTTTCTTT.